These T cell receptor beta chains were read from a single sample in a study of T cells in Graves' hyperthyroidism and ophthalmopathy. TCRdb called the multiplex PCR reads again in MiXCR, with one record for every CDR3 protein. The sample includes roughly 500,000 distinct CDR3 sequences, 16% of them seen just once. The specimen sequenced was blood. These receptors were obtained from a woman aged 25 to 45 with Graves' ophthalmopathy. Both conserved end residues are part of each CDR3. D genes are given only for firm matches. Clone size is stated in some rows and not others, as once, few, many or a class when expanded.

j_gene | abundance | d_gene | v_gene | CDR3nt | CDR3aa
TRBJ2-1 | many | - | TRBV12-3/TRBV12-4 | TGTGCCAGCAGTTCACGGGATTTGGAGCAGTTCTTC | CASSSRDLEQFF
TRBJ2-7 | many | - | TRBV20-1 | TGCAGCCTGGAACAGGGAACGGGCGAGCAGTACTTC | CSLEQGTGEQYF
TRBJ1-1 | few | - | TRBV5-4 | TGTGCCAGCAGCTACGGACGGCGCGGCGATGAAGCTTTCTTT | CASSYGRRGDEAFF
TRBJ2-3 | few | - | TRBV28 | TGTGCCAGCAGTAAGGGGGGCCAAGGTACGCAGTATTTT | CASSKGGQGTQYF
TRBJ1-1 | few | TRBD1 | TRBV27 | TGTGCCAGCAAAGGGACAGGCCAAAGCACTGAAGCTTTCTTT | CASKGTGQSTEAFF
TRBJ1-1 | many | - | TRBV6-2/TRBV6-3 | TGTGCCAGCAGGACCGACAGATTCACTGAAGCTTTCTTT | CASRTDRFTEAFF
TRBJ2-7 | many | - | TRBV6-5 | TGTGCCAGCAGTTACTCGTCAGGGTGGTCCTACGAGCAGTACTTC | CASSYSSGWSYEQYF
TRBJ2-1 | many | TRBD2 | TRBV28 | TGTGCCAGCAGTGATACCGGGACTAGCGTTTTCAGCTCCTACAATGAGCAGTTCTTC | CASSDTGTSVFSSYNEQFF
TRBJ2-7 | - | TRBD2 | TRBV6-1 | TGTGCCAGCACCACTAGCGGCTCCTACGAGCAGTACTTC | CASTTSGSYEQYF
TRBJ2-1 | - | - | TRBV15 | TGTGCCACCAGCAGAGATCGCGCCCTAGGCAATGAGCAGTTCTTC | CATSRDRALGNEQFF
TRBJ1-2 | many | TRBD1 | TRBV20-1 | TGCAGTGCTAGAGATATTAGGGACAGTAACTATGGCTACACCTTC | CSARDIRDSNYGYTF
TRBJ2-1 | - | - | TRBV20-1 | TGCAGTGCTACCACTGGCAGCGCCGGTGAGCAGTTCTTC | CSATTGSAGEQFF
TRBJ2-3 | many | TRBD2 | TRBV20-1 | TGCAGTGCTACCGGCGGGAGTCCTTCCACAGATACGCAGTATTTT | CSATGGSPSTDTQYF
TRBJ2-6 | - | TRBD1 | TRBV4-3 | TGCGCCAGCAGCGACCGGGACAGCAACTCTGGGGCCAACGTCCTGACTTTC | CASSDRDSNSGANVLTF
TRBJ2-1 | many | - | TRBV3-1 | TGTGCCAGCAGCCAAGCCGAGCTGGGTTGGGATGAGCAGTTCTTC | CASSQAELGWDEQFF
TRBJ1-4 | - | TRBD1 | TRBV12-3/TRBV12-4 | TGTGCCAGCAGTACAACAGGGGGCACTAATGAAAAACTGTTTTTT | CASSTTGGTNEKLFF
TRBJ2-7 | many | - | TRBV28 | TGTGCCAGCAGTCCCCGGGACATCATTGGGCAGTACTTC | CASSPRDIIGQYF
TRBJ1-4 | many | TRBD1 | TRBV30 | TGTGCCTGGAGTGTATGGGGACAGGGAAGTGAAAAACTGTTTTTT | CAWSVWGQGSEKLFF
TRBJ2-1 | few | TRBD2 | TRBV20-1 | TGCAGTGCTTCCACTAGCGGGAGCTGGAATGAGCAGTTCTTC | CSASTSGSWNEQFF
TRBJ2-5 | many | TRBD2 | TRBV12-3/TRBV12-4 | TGTGCCAGCAGTTTGGCGGGAGTCGGAGAGACCCAGTACTTC | CASSLAGVGETQYF
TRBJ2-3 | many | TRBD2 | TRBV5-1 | TGCGCCAGCAGCCCTCCGGGGGGTAGCACAGATACGCAGTATTTT | CASSPPGGSTDTQYF
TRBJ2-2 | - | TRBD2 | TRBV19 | TGTGCCAGTAAGACGACTAGCACGATCACCGGGGAGCTGTTTTTT | CASKTTSTITGELFF
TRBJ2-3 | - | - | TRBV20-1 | TGCAGTGGAGGTTTGCCGGATACGCAGTATTTT | CSGGLPDTQYF
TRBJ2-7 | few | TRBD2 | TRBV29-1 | TGCAGCGTTGAGGGATTGACTAGCGGGGGCTACGAGCAGTACTTC | CSVEGLTSGGYEQYF
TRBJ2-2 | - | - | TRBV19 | TGTGCCAGTAAGGCCAGGGGTACCGGGGAGCTGTTTTTT | CASKARGTGELFF
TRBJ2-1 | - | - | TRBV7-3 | TGTGCCAGCAGCTCAAATGGGGAAAGCTCCTACAATGAGCAGTTCTTC | CASSSNGESSYNEQFF
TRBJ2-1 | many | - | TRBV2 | TGTGCCAGCAGTGACACGGGCCTCTCCTACAATGAGCAGTTCTTC | CASSDTGLSYNEQFF
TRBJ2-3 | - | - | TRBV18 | TGTGCCAGCTCACCCTCCCTTTCCGGGAGTGGCGCAGATACGCAGTATTTT | CASSPSLSGSGADTQYF
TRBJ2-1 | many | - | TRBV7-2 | TGTGCCAGCAGCTTATCTGTGAACAATGAGCAGTTCTTC | CASSLSVNNEQFF
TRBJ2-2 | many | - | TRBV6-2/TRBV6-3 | TGTGCCAGCAGTTACACCCCGGGACAGAACACCGGGGAGCTGTTTTTT | CASSYTPGQNTGELFF
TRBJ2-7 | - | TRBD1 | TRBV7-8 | TGTGCCAGCAATGCCGGGACAGATACCTACGAGCAGTACTTC | CASNAGTDTYEQYF
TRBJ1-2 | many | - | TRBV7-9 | TGTGCCACCACAAAAACGTGGGGGGGGCCTAACTATGGCTACACCTTC | CATTKTWGGPNYGYTF